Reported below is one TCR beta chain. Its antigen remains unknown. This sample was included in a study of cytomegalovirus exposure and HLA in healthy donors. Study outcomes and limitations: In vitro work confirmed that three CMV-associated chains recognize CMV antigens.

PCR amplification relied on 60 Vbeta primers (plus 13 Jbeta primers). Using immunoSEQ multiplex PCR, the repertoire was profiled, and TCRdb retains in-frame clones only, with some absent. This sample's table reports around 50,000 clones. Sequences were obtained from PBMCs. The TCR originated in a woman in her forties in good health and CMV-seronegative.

The DNA of the CDR3 is TGTGCCAGCAGTGTGGGGACAGGGTTCTACGAGCAGTACTTC. This codes for CASSVGTGFYEQYF. The V and J genes are TRBV6-1 and TRBJ2-7; 9 positions match TRBD1. With 4 bases clipped from V and 3 bases from J, the junction kept 4 bases outside the gene matches. The CDR3 has 14 amino acids. Germline loops: CDR1 MNHNS, CDR2 SASEGT.